Listed below are T cell receptor beta chains from one sample, sequenced in a study of cytomegalovirus exposure and HLA in healthy donors. The table came from immunoSEQ multiplex PCR; TCRdb's copy has only in-frame clones and leaves some out. Of fewer than 150,000 clones in the sample, 70% to 85% were seen once. Sequences were obtained from PBMCs. Every receptor here comes from a man aged 45-60 years in good health and CMV-seropositive. Each CDR3 is given with its conserved first and last residue. Fields, in order: V gene, clone size, D gene, J gene, CDR3 protein, CDR3 DNA. D genes are given only for firm matches. Some rows mark clone size as missing; the rest say once, few, many or name a class of expanded clone.

>TRBV28|-|-|TRBJ2-7
CASSPAGMPYEQYF
TGTGCCAGCAGCCCGGCGGGAATGCCCTACGAGCAGTACTTC
>TRBV7-2|-|TRBD1|TRBJ2-1
CASSRIFQGVEQFF
TGTGCCAGCAGCCGAATCTTCCAGGGGGTTGAGCAGTTCTTC
>TRBV28|-|-|TRBJ2-3
CASSSLGGGDTQYF
TGTGCCAGCAGTTCGTTGGGGGGAGGAGATACGCAGTATTTT
>TRBV18|-|-|TRBJ1-1
CASSPQVPPAFF
TGTGCCAGCTCACCTCAGGTCCCGCCGGCTTTCTTT
>TRBV30|-|TRBD1|TRBJ1-6
CASQGAYNSPLHF
TGTGCCAGCCAGGGGGCGTATAATTCCCCCCTCCACTTT
>TRBV5-6|-|TRBD2|TRBJ2-7
CASSDTSGRLYEQYF
TGTGCCAGCAGCGACACTAGCGGGAGGCTCTACGAGCAGTACTTC
>TRBV6-5|-|TRBD1|TRBJ1-2
CASRRTGSVYGYTF
TGTGCCAGTCGCCGGACAGGGTCGGTTTACGGCTACACCTTC
>TRBV7-2|-|TRBD2|TRBJ2-7
CASSSGLANEQYF
TGTGCCAGCAGCTCGGGACTAGCAAACGAGCAGTACTTC
>TRBV5-1|-|TRBD2|TRBJ2-3
CASSAGLAESDTQYF
TGCGCCAGCAGCGCCGGACTAGCGGAATCAGATACGCAGTATTTT
>TRBV5-1|few|-|TRBJ1-6
CASSLGASNNSPLHF
TGCGCCAGCAGCTTGGGGGCAAGTAATAATTCACCCCTCCACTTT
>TRBV9|-|TRBD2|TRBJ2-1
CASSVGRGLPYNEQFF
TGTGCCAGCAGCGTAGGTAGGGGACTACCCTACAATGAGCAGTTCTTC
>TRBV9|few|TRBD2|TRBJ2-3
CASSVSLAERDTQYF
TGTGCCAGCAGCGTCTCACTAGCGGAGAGAGATACGCAGTATTTT
>TRBV6-5|-|-|TRBJ1-1
CASSPRGVTEAFF
TGTGCCAGCAGCCCACGCGGGGTGACTGAAGCTTTCTTT
>TRBV15|-|TRBD2|TRBJ2-1
CATSAGLAGSNEQFF
TGTGCCACCAGCGCAGGACTAGCGGGATCCAATGAGCAGTTCTTC
>TRBV5-1|-|TRBD2|TRBJ2-2
CASSLTGTSGSGELFF
TGCGCCAGCAGCTTGACCGGGACTAGCGGGAGCGGGGAGCTGTTTTTT
>TRBV9|-|TRBD2|TRBJ2-5
CASSEGTSGQETQYF
TGTGCCAGCAGCGAGGGGACTAGCGGCCAAGAGACCCAGTACTTC
>TRBV11-2|-|-|TRBJ2-7
CASSRLAGQNYEQYF
TGTGCCAGCAGCCGGCTCGCAGGACAGAACTACGAGCAGTACTTC
>TRBV7-7|-|TRBD2|TRBJ2-1
CASSPSGGYNEQFF
TGTGCTAGCAGCCCTAGCGGGGGCTACAATGAGCAGTTCTTC
>TRBV6-1|-|-|TRBJ1-1
CASSQLGGTEAFF
TGTGCCAGCAGCCAACTGGGGGGCACTGAAGCTTTCTTT
>TRBV5-4|few|-|TRBJ2-4
CASSLEGRAKNIQYF
TGTGCCAGCAGCTTGGAGGGGAGGGCCAAAAACATTCAGTACTTC
>TRBV9|-|-|TRBJ2-3
CASSIEADTQYF
TGTGCCAGCAGCATCGAGGCAGATACGCAGTATTTT
>TRBV19|-|TRBD1|TRBJ1-5
CASVGTGDPSNQPQHF
TGTGCCAGTGTCGGGACAGGGGATCCTAGCAATCAGCCCCAGCATTTT
>TRBV12-2|-|-|TRBJ2-7
CASHASTHEQYF
TGTGCAAGCCACGCTTCTACCCACGAGCAGTACTTC
>TRBV2|-|-|TRBJ1-5
CASSEGTTSNQPQHF
TGTGCCAGCAGTGAAGGAACTACTAGCAATCAGCCCCAGCATTTT
>TRBV7-2|-|-|TRBJ2-6
CASSFALGANVLTF
TGTGCCAGCAGCTTCGCGCTCGGGGCCAACGTCCTGACTTTC
>TRBV18|-|-|TRBJ2-1
CASSPTQGSYNEQFF
TGTGCCAGCTCACCGACACAGGGTTCCTACAATGAGCAGTTCTTC
>TRBV6-1|-|TRBD1|TRBJ2-7
CASSEARTGRTYEQYF
TGTGCCAGCAGTGAAGCCCGGACAGGACGAACCTACGAGCAGTACTTC
>TRBV27|-|TRBD1|TRBJ1-2
CASSPDRGNYGYTF
TGTGCCAGCAGCCCCGACAGGGGTAACTATGGCTACACCTTC
>TRBV19|-|TRBD1|TRBJ2-6
CASSIGTGDPSGANVLTF
TGTGCCAGTAGTATCGGGACAGGGGACCCCTCTGGGGCCAACGTCCTGACTTTC
>TRBV25-1|-|-|TRBJ2-5
CRGEARGEQYF
TGCCGTGGAGAGGCTCGGGGAGAGCAGTACTTC
>TRBV6-5|-|TRBD1|TRBJ1-1
CASSRQGAEAFF
TGTGCCAGCAGCAGACAGGGCGCTGAAGCTTTCTTT
>TRBV5-1|-|-|TRBJ1-1
CASSLGARNTEAFF
TGCGCCAGCAGCTTGGGGGCCCGGAACACTGAAGCTTTCTTT
>TRBV2|-|TRBD2|TRBJ2-7
CASSGGAGPPYEQYF
TGTGCCAGCAGCGGGGGGGCAGGTCCCCCCTACGAGCAGTACTTC
>TRBV2|-|-|TRBJ1-1
CASSEAGGTEAFF
TGTGCCAGCAGTGAGGCGGGGGGCACTGAAGCTTTCTTT
>TRBV29-1|-|-|TRBJ1-1
CSVVTRAVNTEAFF
TGCAGCGTTGTTACCAGGGCCGTGAACACTGAAGCTTTCTTT
>TRBV7-9|once|-|TRBJ1-1
CASSHLQGFGGNTEAFF
TGTGCCAGCAGCCATCTACAGGGATTTGGAGGTAACACTGAAGCTTTCTTT
>TRBV7-9|-|TRBD2|TRBJ2-1
CASSFPSAGGHNEQFF
TGTGCCAGCAGCTTCCCCTCGGCGGGGGGCCACAATGAGCAGTTCTTC
>TRBV6-1|-|-|TRBJ2-5
CASSEGQVGETQYF
TGTGCCAGCAGTGAAGGGCAGGTTGGGGAGACCCAGTACTTC
>TRBV10-1|once|-|TRBJ1-1
CASSEIRGSKAFF
TGCGCCAGCAGTGAGATTCGTGGGAGTAAGGCTTTCTTT
>TRBV9|-|-|TRBJ2-7
CASSPQGRGLGSYEQYF
TGTGCCAGCAGCCCACAAGGGCGGGGCCTCGGCTCCTACGAGCAGTACTTC
>TRBV11-2|-|-|TRBJ1-2
CASSGWGQGRIYGYTF
TGTGCCAGCAGCGGATGGGGCCAGGGTCGTATCTATGGCTACACCTTC
>TRBV30|-|TRBD1|TRBJ1-1
CAWSVLTGTKVGAFF
TGTGCCTGGAGTGTACTGACAGGGACGAAAGTGGGAGCTTTCTTT
>TRBV7-2|-|TRBD2|TRBJ2-1
CASSRLATNNEQFF
TGTGCCAGCAGCCGACTAGCTACTAACAATGAGCAGTTCTTC
>TRBV19|-|-|TRBJ1-3
CASSNVAGAGNTIYF
TGTGCCAGTAGTAACGTGGCGGGGGCTGGAAACACCATATATTTT
>TRBV5-3|-|-|TRBJ2-3
CARSLNRRRGRNLRDTQYF
TGTGCCAGAAGCTTGAACCGGCGCAGAGGGCGGAACCTCCGAGATACGCAGTATTTT
>TRBV5-4|-|TRBD1|TRBJ1-2
CASSLDRVGYGYTF
TGTGCCAGCAGCCTCGACAGGGTGGGGTATGGCTACACCTTC